This TCR beta chain derives from a study of T-cell reconstitution after alpha-beta-depleted transplantation in children. The library targeted TCRbeta and was prepared with unique molecular identifiers. TCRdb redid the calling of the PCR reads with MiXCR, one entry per CDR3 protein. The table has some 500,000 distinct CDR3 sequences, approximately 16% seen once. There are 14 residues in the CDR3. Trimming took 5 bases from V and 1 from J, leaving 11 bases between them. The chain uses TRBV12-3 or TRBV12-4 and TRBJ1-1; the D is unclear. The sequence derives from a human donor who donated a stem cell graft to a child with acute lymphoblastic leukemia. The material was PBMCs from the stem cell graft donor, obtained from the stem cell graft. In nucleotides, the CDR3 is TGTGCCAGCAGTAGCCCGACCAAGAACACTGAAGCTTTCTTT. As protein: CASSSPTKNTEAFF.